This TCR beta chain was recovered during a study of beta chain features in type 1 diabetes. Once sorted, every population was more than 98% pure. All of the isolated RNA was reverse transcribed, so expressed TCRB transcripts were sequenced. The repertoire was sequenced with immunoSEQ multiplex PCR; TCRdb's copy has only in-frame clones and lacks some. The table records about 240,000 clones, 25% to 30% of them present only once. The V gene's germline CDR1 is DFQATT and CDR2 SNEGSKA (reference sequence). Trimming left V 4 bases short and J 3 bases short, with 7 bases between. The CDR3 consists of 11 residues.

Sequenced: central memory CD4+ T cells from blood. The J gene is TRBJ2-7, the V gene TRBV20-1, with no clear D. The TCR originated in a man in his thirties or forties in good health. CDR3 loop: CSANTNYEQYF. CDR3 sequence (DNA): TGCAGTGCTAACACAAACTACGAGCAGTACTTC.